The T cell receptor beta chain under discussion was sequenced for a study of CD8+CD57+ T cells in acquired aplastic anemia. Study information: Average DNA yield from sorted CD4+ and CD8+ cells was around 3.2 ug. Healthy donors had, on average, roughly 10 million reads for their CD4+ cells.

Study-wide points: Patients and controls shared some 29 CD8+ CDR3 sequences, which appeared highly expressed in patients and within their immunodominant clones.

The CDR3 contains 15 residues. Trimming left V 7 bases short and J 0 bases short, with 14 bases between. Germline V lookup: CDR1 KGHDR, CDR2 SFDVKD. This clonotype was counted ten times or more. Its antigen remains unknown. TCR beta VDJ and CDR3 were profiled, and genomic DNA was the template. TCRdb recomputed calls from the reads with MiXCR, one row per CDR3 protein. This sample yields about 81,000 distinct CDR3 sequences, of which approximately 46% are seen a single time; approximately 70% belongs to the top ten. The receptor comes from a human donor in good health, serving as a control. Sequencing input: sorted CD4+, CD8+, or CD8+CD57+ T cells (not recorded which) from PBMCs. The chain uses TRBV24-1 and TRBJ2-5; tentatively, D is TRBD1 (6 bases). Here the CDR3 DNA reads TGTGCCACCAGCTACAGCCGGACAGACCAAGAGACCCAGTACTTC. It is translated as CATSYSRTDQETQYF.